Following are 21 T cell receptor beta chains from one sample sequenced in a study of blood T cell repertoires in COVID-19. The method was immunoSEQ multiplex PCR; TCRdb's version includes in-frame clones alone and lacks a portion of them. The repertoire includes hundreds of thousands of clones, roughly 80% of them detected once, and over 8.5% sits in the top ten. The material sequenced was peripheral blood. The receptors were sampled from a woman between 45 and 65 years old who had recovered from COVID-19.

This clone has a handful of counts. The chain uses TRBV6-2 or TRBV6-3 and TRBJ1-2, with D possibly being TRBD1 (6 bases). Germline V CDR1 and CDR2: MNHEY, SVGEGT. The CDR3 sequence is 14 residues long. With 0 bases removed from V and 8 bases from J, the gap between germline ends came to 13 bases. CDR3 sequence (DNA): TGTGCCAGCAGTTACTCGACAGGTTCCATGGGCTACACCTTC. It translates to CASSYSTGSMGYTF.

This chain joins TRBV7-8 and TRBJ2-5; 13 bases are a match to TRBD2. Germline values: CDR1 SGHVS, CDR2 FQNEAQ. V shed 6 bases, J shed 2 bases, and the junction held 9 bases outside the gene matches. The CDR3 spans 17 residues. Here the CDR3 DNA reads TGTGCCAGCAGGCCAGGACTAGCGGGAGTTGAACAAGAGACCCAGTACTTC. It is translated as CASRPGLAGVEQETQYF. The full variable domain, rest sourced from reference TRBV7-8 and TRBJ2-5, is GAGVSQSPRYKVAKRGQDVALRCDPISGHVSLFWYQQALGQGPEFLTYFQNEAQLDKSGLPSDRFFAERPEGSVSTLKIQRTQQEDSAVYLCASRPGLAGVEQETQYFGPGTRLLVL.

This clone showed up just a few times. This chain connects TRBV10-2 to TRBJ2-1, with 8 bases lining up with TRBD1. V shed 5 bases and J 9 bases; nucleotides not matched to a gene: 12. CDR3 size: 15 residues. Germline loops: CDR1 WSHSY, CDR2 SAAADI. The CDR3 bases are TGCGCCAGCAGTTCCAGGGGGCTCACAATTGCTGAGCAGTTCTTC. The encoded protein is CASSSRGLTIAEQFF.

This chain joins TRBV19 and TRBJ2-2, with D possibly matching TRBD2 (5 bases). V was trimmed by 4 bases and J by 2 bases, leaving 11 bases between them. The CDR3 totals 15 residues. CDR1 LNHDA and CDR2 SQIVND come from the germline V gene (reference sequence). CDR3 residues: CASSTPGSNTGELFF. The CDR3 DNA reads TGTGCCAGTAGTACTCCGGGGTCTAACACCGGGGAGCTGTTTTTT.

The rearrangement links TRBV19 to TRBJ2-7, with TRBD2 matching 14 bases. This CDR3 contains 20 residues. CDR1 and CDR2 from the germline V gene are LNHDA and SQIVND (reference sequence). Losses at the gene ends were 9 bases for V and 6 bases for J; bases not matched to a gene: 25. The CDR3 nucleotides are TGTGCCAGCTTAACCGGGACTAGCGGGAGCAGACGGTCTTGGGCGATCGAGCAGTACTTC. Amino acids: CASLTGTSGSRRSWAIEQYF.

J is TRBJ2-7 and V is TRBV2, with a tentative D call TRBD1 (6 bases). The CDR3 extends over 15 amino acids. Germline V lookup: CDR1 SNHLY, CDR2 FYNNEI. Trimming took off 3 bases at V and 4 bases at J, with 16 bases between the two ends. The CDR3 loop is CASSESGAPFYEQYF. The CDR3 region has the DNA TGTGCCAGCAGTGAGTCAGGGGCCCCTTTTTACGAGCAGTACTTC.

The rearrangement links TRBV2 to TRBJ1-2, with D unclear. CDR1 and CDR2 (germline): SNHLY, FYNNEI. The CDR3 is 14 residues long. With 7 bases removed from V and 8 bases from J, the gap between germline ends came to 20 bases. CDR3 bases: TGTGCCAGCAACCCCCTGGGCCCCGGAGGGGGCTACACCTTC. Its protein is CASNPLGPGGGYTF.

The chain uses TRBV7-9 and TRBJ1-3; the match to TRBD1 covers 8 bases. There are 14 residues in the CDR3. J gave up 3 bases and V 6 bases, and 4 bases lay outside the gene matches. Germline-derived CDR1 and CDR2 are SEHNR and FQNEAQ (reference sequence). CDR3 residues: CASRPTGGGNTIYF. The CDR3, as DNA: TGTGCCAGCAGACCAACAGGGGGTGGAAACACCATATATTTT.

The chain joins TRBV5-1 to TRBJ2-5; TRBD2 matches 14 bases. V shed 0 bases and J 5 bases; nucleotides not matched to a gene: 9. Per the germline V gene, CDR1 is SGHRS and CDR2 is YFSETQ. The CDR3 extends over 18 amino acids. The CDR3 DNA follows: TGCGCCAGCAGCTTGGCCGGGACTAGCGGGGGAGAAGGGGAGACCCAGTACTTC. As protein: CASSLAGTSGGEGETQYF.

The chain employs TRBV21-1 and TRBJ2-3; the table assigns TRBD2, which was not confirmed against the DNA. TRBV21-1 is classified as a pseudogene. The CDR3 is 16 amino acids. Written as DNA, the CDR3 is TGTGCCAGCACACTAGCGGGGGGGATGAGCACAGATACGCAGTATTTT. It is translated as CASTLAGGMSTDTQYF.

The chain carries TRBV15 and TRBJ1-2; possibly TRBD1 for D (5 bases). The CDR3 length is 14 residues. Trimming pared 0 bases from V and 4 bases from J, leaving 9 bases between. The germline V gene encodes CDR1 LNHNV and CDR2 YYDKDF (reference sequence). The CDR3 protein is CATSRDQGPYGYTF. The DNA of the CDR3 is TGTGCCACCAGCAGAGATCAGGGCCCCTATGGCTACACCTTC. The full variable domain, in which reference TRBV15 and TRBJ1-2 provide the parts outside the CDR3, is DAMVIQNPRYQVTQFGKPVTLSCSQTLNHNVMYWYQQKSSQAPKLLFHYYDKDFNNEADTPDNFQSRRPNTSFCFLDIRSPGLGDTAMYLCATSRDQGPYGYTFGSGTRLTVV.

The rearrangement uses TRBV28 and TRBJ1-1, with D unclear. V shed 8 bases and J shed 0 bases, with 10 bases lying between them. The CDR3 extends over 13 amino acids. Germline CDR1 reads MDHEN; CDR2 reads SYDVKM. CDR3 in DNA: TGTGCCAGCGAACGGTTGCTGAACACTGAAGCTTTCTTT. This sequence encodes CASERLLNTEAFF. The full variable domain, rest sourced from reference TRBV28 and TRBJ1-1, is DVKVTQSSRYLVKRTGEKVFLECVQDMDHENMFWYRQDPGLGLRLIYFSYDVKMKEKGDIPEGYSVSREKKERFSLILESASTNQTSMYLCASERLLNTEAFFGQGTRLTVV.

This rearrangement joins TRBV7-9 to TRBJ2-7; D is undetermined. Trimming took off 1 base at V and 6 bases at J, with 7 bases between the two ends. The CDR3 has 12 amino acids. Germline V gene data show CDR1 as SEHNR and CDR2 as FQNEAQ (reference sequence). This CDR3 is CASSLVRAEQYF. Written as DNA, the CDR3 is TGTGCCAGCAGCTTAGTGCGTGCCGAGCAGTACTTC.

CDR3 coding DNA: TGTGCCAGCAGACCCTCAACGGGATTGGGGTATGGCTACACCTTC. Protein product: CASRPSTGLGYGYTF. This chain connects TRBV27 to TRBJ1-2; D ambiguous. Trimming removed 6 bases from V and 5 bases from J, with 19 bases in between. CDR1 is MNHEY and CDR2 is SMNVEV in the germline V gene (reference sequence). This CDR3 is 15 amino acids long.

The rearrangement joins TRBV5-1 to TRBJ1-4, with a possible D match to TRBD1 (6 bases). V lost 1 base to trimming and J lost 4 bases, with 11 bases between them. This CDR3 contains 15 residues. Germline V CDR1 and CDR2: SGHRS, YFSETQ. CDR3 region: CASSLLAGVNEKLFF. CDR3 DNA sequence: TGCGCCAGCAGCTTGTTGGCAGGGGTTAATGAAAAACTGTTTTTT.

The chain is built from TRBV14 and TRBJ1-5, with D possibly being TRBD1 (6 bases). The ends were cut back, 4 bases at V and 6 bases at J, with 13 bases in the middle. CDR1 SGHDN and CDR2 FVKESK come from the germline V gene. This CDR3 has 14 amino acids. CDR3 sequence (DNA): TGTGCCAGCAGCCCGGGGGGGGGCATTCAGCCCCAGCATTTT. Residues: CASSPGGGIQPQHF.

V is TRBV4-2 and J is TRBJ2-5; 9 bases are a match to TRBD1. Per the germline V gene, CDR1 is LGHNA and CDR2 is YNFKEQ. Trimming at V came to 4 bases and at J to 5 bases, leaving 11 bases not matched to a gene. The CDR3 is 16 residues long. CDR3 residues: CASSPGVQGAGETQYF. CDR3 in DNA: TGTGCCAGCAGCCCCGGGGTACAGGGGGCTGGGGAGACCCAGTACTTC.

The chain links TRBV27 to TRBJ1-2; D gene ambiguous. V lost 7 bases and J lost 2, with 32 bases in between. Germline-derived CDR1 and CDR2 are MNHEY and SMNVEV (reference sequence). This CDR3 is built from 20 residues. The CDR3 loop reads CASTPWVIEGLPRPNYGYTF. The CDR3, as DNA: TGTGCCAGCACCCCTTGGGTAATTGAGGGCCTCCCGCGACCCAACTATGGCTACACCTTC.

The V call is TRBV6-2 or TRBV6-3, the J call TRBJ2-2, with D perhaps TRBD1 (6 bases). Germline V CDR1 and CDR2: MNHEY, SVGEGT. Trimming removed 4 bases from V and 7 bases from J, with 16 bases in between. The CDR3 is made up of 15 amino acids. The CDR3 bases are TGTGCCAGCAGTTCTCCCGGGACATTCGGCGGGGAGCTGTTTTTT. It yields the protein CASSSPGTFGGELFF.

The rearrangement links TRBV4-1 to TRBJ1-4, with D perhaps TRBD1 (6 bases). Germline CDR1 is MGHRA and CDR2 is YSYEKL. The CDR3 runs to 14 residues. The germline V and J ends were trimmed by 3 bases and 8 bases, with 13 bases remaining between them. This chain's CDR3 is CASSQSGVQEKLFF. In DNA, the CDR3 is TGCGCCAGCAGCCAGTCAGGGGTGCAGGAAAAACTGTTTTTT.

V and J are TRBV4-3 and TRBJ1-2; D uncertain. Germline V CDR1 and CDR2: LGHNA, YSLEER. This CDR3 has 14 residues. V shed 1 base and J shed 8 bases, with 14 bases lying between them. CDR3 sequence reads: CASSQVGGFEGYTF. CDR3 DNA: TGCGCCAGCAGCCAAGTCGGAGGGTTTGAAGGCTACACCTTC.